This TCR beta chain was obtained from a study of regulatory T cells in long-lasting Graves disease. Comment on this clonotype: Its specificity is unknown.

Time point reported: persistent/refractory GD, antithyroid drugs over 5 years with positive TRAb. The authors made the TCR library using RNA they extracted from PBMCs. Arm-PCR of CDR3 regions and iRepertoire HTBI primers were used to build TCR beta libraries. TCRdb recomputed calls from the multiplex PCR reads with MiXCR, one row per CDR3 protein. The sample has some 370,000 distinct CDR3 sequences, less than 25% seen once. Study outcomes and limitations: The number of shared public clonotypes was higher in persistent patients (around 2,500) than new patients (966). Study was limited to peripheral blood, excluding thyroid tissue.

Germline lookup yields CDR1 DFQATT and CDR2 SNEGSKA (reference sequence). CDR3 length: 15 amino acids. The trim removed 6 bases at V and 5 bases at J, leaving 10 bases unmatched. J is TRBJ2-2 and V is TRBV20-1; 9 bases match TRBD1. The sequence derives from a female donor with Graves disease. The sample in question was peripheral blood mononuclear cells (PBMCs), obtained when the disease was refractory, from a patient treated with antithyroid drugs. Here the CDR3 reads CSALGDREPTGELFF. The CDR3 DNA reads as TGCAGTGCCCTTGGGGACAGGGAACCAACCGGGGAGCTGTTTTTT.